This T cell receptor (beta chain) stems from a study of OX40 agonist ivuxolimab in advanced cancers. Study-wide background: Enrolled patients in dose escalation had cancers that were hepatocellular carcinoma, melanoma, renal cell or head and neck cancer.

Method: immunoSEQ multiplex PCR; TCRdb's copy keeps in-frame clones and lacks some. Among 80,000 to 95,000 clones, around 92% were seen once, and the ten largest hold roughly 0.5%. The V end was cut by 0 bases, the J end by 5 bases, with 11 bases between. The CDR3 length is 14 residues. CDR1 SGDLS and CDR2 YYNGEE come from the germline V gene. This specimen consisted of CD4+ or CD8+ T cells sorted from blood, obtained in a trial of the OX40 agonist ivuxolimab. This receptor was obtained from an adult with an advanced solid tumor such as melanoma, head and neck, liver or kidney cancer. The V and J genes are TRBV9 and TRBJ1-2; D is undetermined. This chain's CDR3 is CASSVAGLGYGYTF. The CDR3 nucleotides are TGTGCCAGCAGCGTAGCCGGACTCGGGTATGGCTACACCTTC.